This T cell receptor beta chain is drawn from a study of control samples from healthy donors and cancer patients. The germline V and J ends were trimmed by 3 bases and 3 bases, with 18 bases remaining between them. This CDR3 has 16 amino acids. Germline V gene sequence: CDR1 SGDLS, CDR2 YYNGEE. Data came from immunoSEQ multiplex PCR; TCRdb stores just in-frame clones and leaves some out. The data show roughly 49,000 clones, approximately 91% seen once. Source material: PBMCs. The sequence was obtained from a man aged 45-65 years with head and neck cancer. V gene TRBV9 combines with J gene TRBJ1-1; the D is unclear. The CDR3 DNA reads TGTGCCAGCAGCGAGGGAAGTATGGGCACAGACACTGAAGCTTTCTTT. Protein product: CASSEGSMGTDTEAFF.